This TCR beta chain was sequenced for a study of cytomegalovirus exposure and HLA in healthy donors. Both 60 Vbeta primers and 13 Jbeta primers went into the PCR. Clones were read by immunoSEQ multiplex PCR, and TCRdb kept only the in-frame ones, dropping some. Across approximately 110,000 clones, the top ten clones capture under 3.5% of the sample. The CDR3 totals 18 residues. From germline, CDR1 is MDHEN and CDR2 SYDVKM. With V trimmed by 6 bases and J by 1 base, 9 bases remained unmatched. The rearrangement links TRBV28 to TRBJ2-3; 14 bases fit TRBD2. The origin of this receptor is a man aged 30 to 39 in good health and CMV-seronegative. The sequenced sample was PBMCs. The CDR3 is CASRHRGLAGAGTDTQYF. For the CDR3, the DNA is TGTGCCAGCAGACACCGGGGACTAGCGGGAGCCGGCACAGATACGCAGTATTTT.